These T cell receptor beta chains were read from a single sample in a study of shared clonotypes between healthy human individuals. Sequencing used immunoSEQ multiplex PCR; TCRdb keeps in-frame clones, though not all of them. The profile covers some 1 million clones, with roughly 80% appearing a single time and 1.4% to 1.5% taken by the ten largest. Sequencing input: memory CD4+ T cells sorted from blood. These receptors all come from a young man in good health. Both conserved end residues are part of each CDR3. A D gene is named only where the DNA matches it firmly. Only part of the rows carry a size: once, few, many, or a class if the clone is expanded.

CASSLESAYEQYF	TGTGCCAGCAGCTTGGAGTCGGCCTACGAGCAGTACTTC	TRBV11-2	TRBJ2-7	-	-
CASSIGSGYEQYF	TGTGCCAGTAGTATAGGGTCCGGCTACGAGCAGTACTTC	TRBV19	TRBJ2-7	-	-
CAGQENNSPLHF	TGTGCCGGACAGGAGAATAATTCACCCCTCCACTTT	TRBV7-9	TRBJ1-6	-	TRBD1
CASTPQGQKYGYTF	TGTGCCAGCACTCCCCAGGGACAGAAATATGGCTACACCTTC	TRBV2	TRBJ1-2	once	TRBD1
CASSLRGTSGYEQYF	TGCGCCAGCAGCTTGCGGGGGACTAGCGGCTACGAGCAGTACTTC	TRBV5-1	TRBJ2-7	-	TRBD2
CASSLRQGAGEQFF	TGTGCCAGCAGCCTGAGACAGGGGGCCGGGGAGCAGTTCTTC	TRBV6-5	TRBJ2-1	-	TRBD1
CASSLDRGEQFF	TGTGCCAGCAGCTTAGATAGGGGAGAGCAGTTCTTC	TRBV11-3	TRBJ2-1	-	-
CASSSGTANTEAFF	TGTGCCAGCAGCTCCGGGACAGCGAACACTGAAGCTTTCTTT	TRBV5-6	TRBJ1-1	-	TRBD1
CASSWDRGGDTQYF	TGTGCCAGCAGCTGGGACAGGGGGGGAGATACGCAGTATTTT	TRBV5-6	TRBJ2-3	-	TRBD1
CASSYSEFSTEAFF	TGTGCCAGCAGTTATAGTGAGTTTAGCACTGAAGCTTTCTTT	TRBV6-5	TRBJ1-1	-	-
CASSQTTTGDANTGELFF	TGTGCCAGCAGCCAGACAACGACGGGGGACGCGAACACCGGGGAGCTGTTTTTT	TRBV14	TRBJ2-2	-	-
CASSGGLAGGTDTQYF	TGTGCCAGCAGCGGTGGACTAGCGGGGGGGACAGATACGCAGTATTTT	TRBV7-2	TRBJ2-3	-	TRBD2
CAIRDSGTGQNSPLHF	TGTGCCATCAGAGATTCCGGGACAGGGCAAAATTCACCCCTCCACTTT	TRBV10-3	TRBJ1-6	-	TRBD1
CASSPATGRVDTQYF	TGTGCCAGCAGCCCGGCGACAGGGAGGGTAGATACGCAGTATTTT	TRBV6-1	TRBJ2-3	-	-
CASSQAGGNTGELFF	TGCGCCAGCAGCCAAGCGGGCGGTAACACCGGGGAGCTGTTTTTT	TRBV4-3	TRBJ2-2	-	-
CASSYSTGYGYTF	TGTGCCAGCAGTTACTCGACAGGGTATGGCTACACCTTC	TRBV6-6	TRBJ1-2	-	TRBD1
CSVELDHATEQYF	TGCAGCGTTGAATTGGACCATGCCACCGAGCAGTACTTC	TRBV29-1	TRBJ2-7	-	-
CAISESAGGAANEKLFF	TGTGCCATCAGTGAGTCCGCAGGGGGAGCGGCTAATGAAAAACTGTTTTTT	TRBV10-3	TRBJ1-4	few	TRBD1
CASSPREAHTEAFF	TGTGCCAGCAGCCCCAGGGAAGCTCACACTGAAGCTTTCTTT	TRBV27	TRBJ1-1	-	-
CASSPPSVRGTEAFF	TGTGCCAGCTCACCACCGAGCGTGCGAGGCACTGAAGCTTTCTTT	TRBV18	TRBJ1-1	-	-
CASSLDRNTEAFF	TGCGCCAGCAGCTTAGACAGGAACACTGAAGCTTTCTTT	TRBV5-1	TRBJ1-1	-	-
CASSSHLRPYGYTF	TGTGCCAGCAGCTCTCACCTACGTCCCTATGGCTACACCTTC	TRBV6-5	TRBJ1-2	-	-
CASSVEPGSPLHF	TGTGCCAGCAGCGTAGAACCGGGATCACCCCTCCACTTT	TRBV9	TRBJ1-6	-	-
CASERQGSYNSPLHF	TGCGCCAGCGAGAGACAGGGATCCTATAATTCACCCCTCCACTTT	TRBV23-1	TRBJ1-6	-	TRBD1
CASRDRGSETQYF	TGTGCCAGCAGGGACAGGGGAAGTGAGACCCAGTACTTC	TRBV6-1	TRBJ2-5	-	TRBD1
CSAGDDYEQYF	TGCAGTGCGGGGGATGACTACGAGCAGTACTTC	TRBV20-1	TRBJ2-7	-	-
CASSFATGYQETQYF	TGTGCCAGCAGCTTCGCTACAGGGTACCAAGAGACCCAGTACTTC	TRBV7-9	TRBJ2-5	-	-
CANKGQGGNTIYF	TGTGCCAACAAGGGTCAGGGCGGAAACACCATATATTTT	TRBV10-3	TRBJ1-3	-	-
CASSQAQGRGYTF	TGCGCCAGCAGCCAAGCCCAGGGACGGGGCTACACCTTC	TRBV4-1	TRBJ1-2	-	-
CASTPSSAVTDTQYF	TGCGCCAGCACCCCTTCGTCTGCGGTCACAGATACGCAGTATTTT	TRBV5-1	TRBJ2-3	-	-
CASSYSGQGVGYTF	TGTGCCAGCAGTTACTCGGGACAGGGTGTCGGCTACACCTTC	TRBV6-5	TRBJ1-2	-	TRBD1
CASSQTSRMEDTQYF	TGTGCCAGCAGCCAGACTAGCCGCATGGAGGATACGCAGTATTTT	TRBV7-3	TRBJ2-3	-	TRBD2
CASSSTRGNSPLHF	TGTGCCAGCAGTTCCACCAGGGGTAATTCACCCCTCCACTTT	TRBV27	TRBJ1-6	-	-